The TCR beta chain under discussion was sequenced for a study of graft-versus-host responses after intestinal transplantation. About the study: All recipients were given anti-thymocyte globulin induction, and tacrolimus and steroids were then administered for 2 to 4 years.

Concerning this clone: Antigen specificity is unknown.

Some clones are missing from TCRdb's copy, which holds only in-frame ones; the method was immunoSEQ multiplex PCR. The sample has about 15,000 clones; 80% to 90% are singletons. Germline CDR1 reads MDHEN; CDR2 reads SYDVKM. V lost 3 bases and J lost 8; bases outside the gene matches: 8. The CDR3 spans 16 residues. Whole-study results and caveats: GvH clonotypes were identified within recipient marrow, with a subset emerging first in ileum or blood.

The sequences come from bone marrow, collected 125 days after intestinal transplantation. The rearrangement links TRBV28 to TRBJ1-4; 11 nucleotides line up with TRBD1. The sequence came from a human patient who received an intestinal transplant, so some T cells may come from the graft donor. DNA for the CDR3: TGTGCCAGCAGTTTTGGGGGACAGGGGGGTTACGAAAAACTGTTTTTT. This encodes CASSFGGQGGYEKLFF.